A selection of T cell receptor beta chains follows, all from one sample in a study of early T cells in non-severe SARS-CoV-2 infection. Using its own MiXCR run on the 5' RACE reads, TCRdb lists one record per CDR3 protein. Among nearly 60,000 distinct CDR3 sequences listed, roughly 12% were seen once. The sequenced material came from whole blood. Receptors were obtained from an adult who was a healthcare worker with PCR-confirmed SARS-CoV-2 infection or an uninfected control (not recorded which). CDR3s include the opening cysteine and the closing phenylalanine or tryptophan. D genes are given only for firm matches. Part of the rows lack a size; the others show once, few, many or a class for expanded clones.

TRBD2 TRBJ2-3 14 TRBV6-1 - CASQTSGRSDTQYF TGTGCCAGCCAGACTAGCGGGAGATCAGATACGCAGTATTTT
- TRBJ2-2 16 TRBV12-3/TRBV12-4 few CASSLKGFLGTGELFF TGTGCCAGCAGTTTGAAGGGTTTTTTAGGCACCGGGGAGCTGTTTTTT
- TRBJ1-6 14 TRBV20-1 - CSARGRGKNSPLHF TGCAGTGCTAGGGGGCGAGGAAAGAATTCACCCCTCCACTTT
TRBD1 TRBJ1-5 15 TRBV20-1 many CSARDRKGGGQPQHF TGCAGTGCTAGAGATCGGAAAGGAGGGGGCCAGCCCCAGCATTTT
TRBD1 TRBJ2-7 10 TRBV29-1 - CSAGTAEQYF TGCAGCGCAGGGACAGCCGAGCAGTACTTC
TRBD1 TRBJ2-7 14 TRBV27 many CASSPDRGPYEQYF TGTGCCAGCAGCCCCGACAGGGGGCCCTACGAGCAGTACTTC
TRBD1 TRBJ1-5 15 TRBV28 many CASSSLQGGLRPQHF TGTGCCAGCAGTTCCCTACAGGGGGGACTTAGACCCCAGCATTTT
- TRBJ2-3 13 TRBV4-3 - CASSHRTGDTQYF TGCGCCAGCAGCCATCGGACCGGAGATACGCAGTATTTT
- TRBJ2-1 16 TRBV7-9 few CASSLVMTRSYNEQFF TGTGCCAGCAGCTTAGTTATGACTAGATCCTACAATGAGCAGTTCTTC
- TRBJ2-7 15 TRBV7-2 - CASSLSSGHAYEQYF TGTGCCAGCAGCTTAAGTTCCGGTCACGCATACGAGCAGTACTTC
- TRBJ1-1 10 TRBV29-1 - CSARNTEAFF TGCAGCGCACGGAACACTGAAGCTTTCTTT
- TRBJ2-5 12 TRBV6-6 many CASSYGQETQYF TGTGCCAGCAGTTACGGCCAAGAGACCCAGTACTTC
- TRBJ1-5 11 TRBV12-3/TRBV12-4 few CASSSDQPQHF TGTGCCAGCAGTTCCGATCAGCCCCAGCATTTT
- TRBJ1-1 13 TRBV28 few CASKYRGSTEAFF TGTGCCAGCAAATACCGGGGCAGCACTGAAGCTTTCTTT
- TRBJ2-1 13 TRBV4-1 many CASSQDQYNEQFF TGCGCCAGCAGCCAGGACCAATACAATGAGCAGTTCTTC
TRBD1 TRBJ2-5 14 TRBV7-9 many CASSSTGFEETQYF TGTGCCAGCAGCTCGACAGGGTTTGAAGAGACCCAGTACTTC
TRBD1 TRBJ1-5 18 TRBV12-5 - CASGLLRLLGGADQPQHF TGTGCTAGTGGTTTGCTACGACTGTTAGGGGGCGCGGATCAGCCCCAGCATTTT
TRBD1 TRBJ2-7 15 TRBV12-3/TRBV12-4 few CASSGTGLLQYEQYF TGTGCCAGCAGTGGGACAGGGCTCCTCCAGTACGAGCAGTACTTC
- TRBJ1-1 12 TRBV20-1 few CSAIGLRTPAFF TGCAGTGCTATAGGGTTGAGGACCCCAGCTTTCTTT
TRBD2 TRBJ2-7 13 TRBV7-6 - CASSSLAGWEQYF TGTGCCAGCAGCTCTCTAGCGGGTTGGGAGCAGTACTTC
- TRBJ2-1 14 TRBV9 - CASSVMHPYNEQFF TGTGCCAGCAGCGTAATGCACCCCTACAATGAGCAGTTCTTC
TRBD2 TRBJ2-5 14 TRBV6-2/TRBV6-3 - CASQHTSGQETQYF TGTGCCAGCCAACACACTAGCGGCCAAGAGACCCAGTACTTC
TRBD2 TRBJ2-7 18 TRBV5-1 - CASSLVPSGSGSSYEQYF TGCGCCAGCAGCTTGGTACCTAGCGGGAGTGGGAGCTCCTACGAGCAGTACTTC
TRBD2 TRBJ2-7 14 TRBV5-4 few CASSLASGPYEQYF TGTGCCAGCAGCTTGGCTAGCGGGCCCTACGAGCAGTACTTC
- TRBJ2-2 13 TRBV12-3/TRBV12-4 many CASSLSGPGELFF TGTGCCAGCAGTTTGTCAGGGCCTGGGGAGCTGTTTTTT
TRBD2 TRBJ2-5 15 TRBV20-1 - CSATLAGGLYETQYF TGCAGTGCCACACTAGCGGGGGGGCTCTACGAGACCCAGTACTTC
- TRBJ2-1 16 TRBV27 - CASSSRWGASNNEQFF TGTGCCAGCAGTTCCCGCTGGGGGGCCTCAAACAATGAGCAGTTCTTC
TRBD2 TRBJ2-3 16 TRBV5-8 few CASSLSSGGYTDTQYF TGTGCCAGCAGCTTGAGTAGCGGGGGGTACACAGATACGCAGTATTTT
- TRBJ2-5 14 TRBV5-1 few CASSLREWQETQYF TGCGCCAGCAGCCTCCGGGAATGGCAAGAGACCCAGTACTTC
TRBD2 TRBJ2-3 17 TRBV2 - CASMLAGGPGVTDTQYF TGTGCCAGCATGCTAGCGGGAGGGCCGGGGGTCACAGATACGCAGTATTTT
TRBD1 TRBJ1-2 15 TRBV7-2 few CASAYGRENRGGYTF TGTGCCAGCGCCTATGGGAGGGAAAACAGGGGTGGCTACACCTTC
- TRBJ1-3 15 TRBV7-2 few CASSLIGGSGNTIYF TGTGCCAGCAGCTTAATAGGAGGCTCTGGAAACACCATATATTTT
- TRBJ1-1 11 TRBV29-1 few CSSTVGVQAFF TGCAGCTCTACGGTCGGAGTTCAAGCTTTCTTT
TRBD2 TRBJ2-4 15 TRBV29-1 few CSVSGLALAKNIQYF TGCAGCGTCTCGGGACTAGCATTAGCCAAAAACATTCAGTACTTC
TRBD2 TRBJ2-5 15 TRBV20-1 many CSAPTSGSGRETQYF TGCAGTGCTCCTACCAGTGGTAGCGGGAGGGAGACCCAGTACTTC
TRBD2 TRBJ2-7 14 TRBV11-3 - CASSSREVLGEQYF TGTGCCAGCAGCTCACGGGAGGTCCTAGGCGAGCAGTACTTC
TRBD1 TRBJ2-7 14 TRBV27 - CASTPLGQGYEQYF TGTGCCAGCACCCCTCTGGGACAGGGCTACGAGCAGTACTTC
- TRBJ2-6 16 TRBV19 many CASSTSRSSGANVLTF TGTGCCAGTAGTACATCAAGATCCTCTGGGGCCAACGTCCTGACTTTC
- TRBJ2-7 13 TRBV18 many CASSPGAGNEQYF TGTGCCAGCTCACCAGGGGCAGGGAACGAGCAGTACTTC
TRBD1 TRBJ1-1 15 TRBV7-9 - CASSSWTGKNTEAFF TGTGCCAGCAGCTCTTGGACAGGGAAGAACACTGAAGCTTTCTTT
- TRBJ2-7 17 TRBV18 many CASSPSERAPSSYEQYF TGTGCCAGCTCACCAAGTGAGCGGGCCCCGAGCTCCTACGAGCAGTACTTC
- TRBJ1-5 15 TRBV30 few CAWSPGWTVDQPQHF TGTGCCTGGAGTCCTGGTTGGACGGTAGATCAGCCCCAGCATTTT
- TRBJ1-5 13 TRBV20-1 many CSARRDSNQPQHF TGCAGTGCTAGGCGTGACAGCAATCAGCCCCAGCATTTT
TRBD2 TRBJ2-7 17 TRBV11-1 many CASSGQASSGSSYEQYF TGTGCCAGCAGCGGTCAGGCTTCTAGCGGATCCTCCTACGAGCAGTACTTC
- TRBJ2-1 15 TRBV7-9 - CASSHPSDSGDEQFF TGTGCCAGCAGCCACCCGTCGGATTCCGGGGATGAGCAGTTCTTC
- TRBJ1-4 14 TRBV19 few CASSISATNEKLFF TGTGCCAGTAGTATTAGTGCAACTAATGAAAAACTGTTTTTT
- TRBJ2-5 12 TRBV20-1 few CSAIGGQETQYF TGCAGTGCTATTGGGGGACAAGAGACCCAGTACTTC
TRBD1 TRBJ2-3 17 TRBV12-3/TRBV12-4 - CASIGPSRDSRTDTQYF TGTGCCAGCATTGGCCCCTCCCGGGACAGTCGCACAGATACGCAGTATTTT